The 10 T cell receptor beta chains given below trace back to one sample, sequenced in a study of cytomegalovirus exposure and HLA in healthy donors. The PCR employed 60 Vbeta primers together with 13 Jbeta primers. Method: immunoSEQ multiplex PCR; TCRdb's copy keeps in-frame clones and lacks some. Among under 200,000 clones listed, 80% to 90% were seen once. Material for sequencing was PBMCs. The source is a woman in her thirties in good health and CMV-seropositive.

This chain joins TRBV18 and TRBJ1-4; D remains unclear. Germline V lookup: CDR1 KGHSH, CDR2 LQKENI. The V gene lost 1 base and the J gene lost 0 bases, with 6 bases spanning the gap. The CDR3 has 15 amino acids. The CDR3 DNA sequence: TGTGCCAGCTCACCACAGGGAGCAACTAATGAAAAACTGTTTTTT. Its protein is CASSPQGATNEKLFF.

CDR3 residues: CASSRLGQGAQETQYF. CDR3 nucleotide sequence: TGCGCCAGCAGCCGTCTGGGACAGGGGGCCCAAGAGACCCAGTACTTC. This chain links TRBV5-1 with TRBJ2-5; 12 bases line up with TRBD1. CDR1 SGHRS and CDR2 YFSETQ come from the germline V gene. The CDR3 totals 16 residues. V was clipped by 4 bases and J by 1 base; unmatched bases: 5.

This CDR3 reads CASGPPQETQYF. CDR3 in DNA: TGCGCCAGCGGCCCCCCCCAAGAGACCCAGTACTTC. The chain joins TRBV5-1 to TRBJ2-5; D gene ambiguous. The CDR3 has 12 residues. V was cut by 7 bases and J by 1 base, with 8 bases left in between. In germline, CDR1 is SGHRS, CDR2 YFSETQ. The entire variable domain, with the rest obtained from reference TRBV5-1 and TRBJ2-5, is as follows: KAGVTQTPRYLIKTRGQQVTLSCSPISGHRSVSWYQQTPGQGLQFLFEYFSETQRNKGNFPGRFSGRQFSNSRSEMNVSTLELGDSALYLCASGPPQETQYFGPGTRLLVL.

Comment on this clone: Additional DNA sequences in this sample encode the identical CDR3. The V and J genes are TRBV9 and TRBJ2-3, with TRBD2 matching over 8 bases. Germline CDR1 and CDR2: SGDLS and YYNGEE. V shed 2 bases, J shed 3 bases, and the junction held 5 bases outside the gene matches. The length of the CDR3 is 15 residues. CDR3 in amino acids: CASSVGGGRTDTQYF. CDR3 nucleotide sequence: TGTGCCAGCAGCGTCGGGGGGGGGAGGACAGATACGCAGTATTTT.

The chain recombines TRBV6-5 with TRBJ2-5; perhaps TRBD1 as D (5 bases). The J call is in doubt because the DNA end fits TRBJ2-7 better. The CDR3 contains 14 residues. Per germline, CDR1 MNHEY and CDR2 SVGAGI. The CDR3 DNA reads as TGTGCCAGCAGTTACAAGGGGATCTCCTACGAGCAGTACTTC. Its translation is CASSYKGISYEQYF.

The chain has TRBV19 and TRBJ1-6; D remains ambiguous. The ends were cut back, 5 bases at V and 13 bases at J, with 12 bases in the middle. Germline V gene data show CDR1 as LNHDA and CDR2 as SQIVND (reference sequence). The length of the CDR3 is 12 residues. The CDR3 loop is CASSGLVAPLHF. The DNA for the CDR3 is TGTGCCAGTAGTGGACTAGTTGCTCCCCTCCACTTT.

This sequence joins TRBV5-1 and TRBJ2-3, with TRBD2 identical over 7 bases. J was trimmed by 0 bases and V by 0 bases; bases with no gene match: 4. The CDR3 consists of 16 residues. CDR1 and CDR2 (germline): SGHRS, YFSETQ. In nucleotides, the CDR3 is TGCGCCAGCAGCTTGGAGGTAGCGGGTAGCACAGATACGCAGTATTTT. Amino acid sequence: CASSLEVAGSTDTQYF.

Worth noting for this clone: One end of the junction does not line up with germline, which may come from a read error. The chain joins TRBV2 to TRBJ2-7, with a possible D match to TRBD2 (5 bases). This CDR3 region has 12 residues. CDR1 is SNHLY and CDR2 is FYNNEI in the germline V gene. The CDR3 region is CTSSEGWDEQYF. CDR3 nucleotide sequence: TGTACCAGCAGTGAGGGCTGGGACGAGCAGTACTTC.

This chain connects TRBV5-5 to TRBJ1-2; possible D gene TRBD1, 5 bases. This CDR3 comprises 12 residues. Germline V CDR1 and CDR2: SGHKS, YYEKEE (reference sequence). Trimming shortened V by 5 bases and J by 10 bases, and 15 bases separated the two germline ends. CDR3 protein: CASSTRVKYYTF. The CDR3 DNA follows: TGTGCCAGCAGTACCAGGGTTAAATACTACACCTTC.

The chain employs TRBV27 and TRBJ1-3, with a tentative D call TRBD1 (6 bases). The CDR3 is 15 amino acids. The V gene's germline CDR1 is MNHEY and CDR2 SMNVEV (reference sequence). Trimming took off 5 bases at V and 1 base at J, with 12 bases between the two ends. In nucleotides, the CDR3 is TGTGCCAGCAGTCCGGAACAGGGATCTGGAAACACCATATATTTT. As protein: CASSPEQGSGNTIYF.